This T cell receptor beta chain was retrieved from a study of control samples from healthy donors and cancer patients. Using immunoSEQ multiplex PCR, the repertoire was profiled, and TCRdb retains in-frame clones only, with some absent. The top ten clones hold around 1.6% of a sample with over 150,000 clones, 90% to 95% of them seen once. The length of the CDR3 is 16 residues. Trimming removed 0 bases at V and 0 bases at J, with 7 bases between. Germline V CDR1 and CDR2: SGDLS, YYNGEE. V usage is TRBV9 and J usage is TRBJ2-6; D call uncertain. The sample consisted of blood. The sequence derives from a man aged 18-30 years in good health. DNA of the CDR3: TGTGCCAGCAGCGTAGGTAGCAGCTCTGGGGCCAACGTCCTGACTTTC. Encoded protein: CASSVGSSSGANVLTF.